These 19 T cell receptor beta chains came from one sample sequenced in a study of cytomegalovirus exposure and HLA in healthy donors. The PCR used 60 Vbeta and 13 Jbeta primers. Profiling relied on immunoSEQ multiplex PCR, and the TCRdb table lists in-frame clones only, not all of them. The table has 130,000 or so clones, 88% seen once; the top ten hold around 0.51%. The sample taken for sequencing was PBMCs. The receptors stem from a woman aged 40 to 55 in good health and CMV-seronegative.

CDR3: CASSPGQGFYEQYF. CDR3 in DNA: TGTGCCAGCAGCCCGGGACAGGGCTTTTACGAGCAGTACTTC. V usage is TRBV7-2 and J usage is TRBJ2-7, with 9 bases fitting TRBD1. The J segment lost 4 bases and the V segment lost 5 bases, leaving 6 bases of the junction unmatched. This CDR3 region has 14 residues. Per germline, CDR1 SGHTA and CDR2 FQGNSA.

The chain carries TRBV7-9 and TRBJ1-2, with D maybe TRBD1 (5 bases). Looked up from germline, CDR1 is SEHNR and CDR2 is FQNEAQ (reference sequence). Deletions cut 1 base from V and 0 bases from J, with 6 bases between. This CDR3 contains 14 residues. CDR3 region: CASSLEGPNYGYTF. The CDR3 DNA sequence: TGTGCCAGCAGCTTAGAGGGGCCTAACTATGGCTACACCTTC. Together with reference TRBV7-9 and TRBJ1-2, the CDR3 gives the full variable domain: DTGVSQNPRHKITKRGQNVTFRCDPISEHNRLYWYRQTLGQGPEFLTYFQNEAQLEKSRLLSDRFSAERPKGSFSTLEIQRTEQGDSAMYLCASSLEGPNYGYTFGSGTRLTVV.

The chain joins TRBV7-2 to TRBJ2-7; D possibly corresponds to TRBD1 (7 bases). CDR3 length: 15 amino acids. CDR1 SGHTA and CDR2 FQGNSA come from the germline V gene. Trimming stripped 0 bases from V and 6 bases from J, with 15 bases between. The CDR3 loop reads CASSLAWAGGGEQYF. CDR3 coding DNA: TGTGCCAGCAGCTTAGCGTGGGCAGGGGGAGGCGAGCAGTACTTC.

This clone has a single count. The chain employs TRBV28 and TRBJ1-1, with a weak D call TRBD1 (5 bases). The CDR3 runs to 14 residues. V lost 5 bases and J lost 11, with 21 bases in between. Germline V CDR1 and CDR2: MDHEN, SYDVKM. The CDR3 nucleotides are TGTGCCAGCAGTGGAGGGCGAGGGGAGCCAGTGGCTTTCTTT. Amino acids: CASSGGRGEPVAFF.

V is TRBV6-1 and J is TRBJ2-2; the D gene is possibly TRBD2 (5 bases). In germline, CDR1 is MNHNS, CDR2 SASEGT. With 0 bases removed from V and 8 bases from J, the gap between germline ends came to 13 bases. The length of the CDR3 is 15 residues. The CDR3 nucleotides are TGTGCCAGCAGTGAAGCGCTCAGAGGGCCGGGGGAGCTGTTTTTT. This sequence encodes CASSEALRGPGELFF.

The chain combines TRBV6-6 with TRBJ1-4; D unclear. The CDR3 has 14 amino acids. Germline V lookup: CDR1 MNHNY, CDR2 SVGAGI (reference sequence). Trimming pared 6 bases from V and 6 bases from J, leaving 14 bases between. CDR3 region: CASRTGGLYEKLFF. CDR3 sequence (DNA): TGTGCCAGCAGGACTGGAGGTTTATATGAAAAACTGTTTTTT.

The J gene is TRBJ2-2, the V gene TRBV28; a weak D match, TRBD1 (6 bases). The V gene's germline CDR1 is MDHEN and CDR2 SYDVKM. This CDR3 is built from 14 residues. V lost 5 bases and J lost 6, with 13 bases in between. The CDR3 protein is CASSTTGIAGELFF. CDR3 coding DNA: TGTGCCAGCAGTACCACAGGGATTGCCGGGGAGCTGTTTTTT.

For this clone: The junction departs from the called germline gene at one end, perhaps through a read error. V and J are TRBV2 and TRBJ1-4, with TRBD1 matching 9 bases. CDR3 size: 11 residues. Germline V gene data show CDR1 as SNHLY and CDR2 as FYNNEI. CDR3 sequence (DNA): TGTGCCAGCAGTGGTCGACAGGGGGGGATTTTT. Translated, it gives CASSGRQGGIF. Combining the CDR3 with reference TRBV2 and TRBJ1-4 gives the whole variable domain EPEVTQTPSHQVTQMGQEVILRCVPISNHLYFYWYRQILGQKVEFLVSFYNNEISEKSEIFDDQFSVERPDGSNFTLKIRSTKLEDSAMYFCASSGRQGGIFGSGTQLSVL.

The V call is TRBV7-6, the J call TRBJ1-4, with D possibly matching TRBD1 (5 bases). This CDR3 is 14 amino acids long. The germline V gene encodes CDR1 SGHVS and CDR2 FNYEAQ. V was shortened by 5 bases and J by 4 bases, with 11 bases between the two germline ends. DNA of the CDR3: TGTGCCAGCAGCCCGACAGCCAATAATGAAAAACTGTTTTTT. It translates to CASSPTANNEKLFF.

In nucleotides, the CDR3 is TGTGCCATCAGTCCGGGGATGAACACTGAAGCTTTCTTT. Translation gives CAISPGMNTEAFF. V and J are TRBV10-3 and TRBJ1-1; no definite D call. This CDR3 spans 13 amino acids. The germline CDR1 and CDR2 sequences are ENHRY and SYGVKD. V dropped 5 bases and J dropped 0 bases, with 7 bases sitting between them.

The rearrangement joins TRBV9 to TRBJ2-5, with 7 nucleotides matching TRBD2. The J call may be in error: the DNA end matches TRBJ2-7 better. The germline gives CDR1 SGDLS, CDR2 YYNGEE. This CDR3 contains 14 residues. CDR3 residues: CASSSGVRDYEQYF. As DNA, the CDR3 is TGTGCCAGCAGCAGCGGGGTGAGAGACTACGAGCAGTACTTC.

This chain uses TRBV5-1 with TRBJ2-7, with 12 bases lining up with TRBD1. With V trimmed by 3 bases and J by 5 bases, 9 bases remained unmatched. Germline-derived CDR1 and CDR2 are SGHRS and YFSETQ. The CDR3 has 16 residues. The CDR3 DNA follows: TGCGCCAGCAGCTGGGGCGGGACAGGGGGCTACCACGAGCAGTACTTC. Amino acid sequence: CASSWGGTGGYHEQYF. Using reference TRBV5-1 and TRBJ2-7 for the parts outside the CDR3, the full variable domain is KAGVTQTPRYLIKTRGQQVTLSCSPISGHRSVSWYQQTPGQGLQFLFEYFSETQRNKGNFPGRFSGRQFSNSRSEMNVSTLELGDSALYLCASSWGGTGGYHEQYFGPGTRLTVT.

This sequence joins TRBV5-4 and TRBJ1-1; a weak D match, TRBD1 (6 bases). This CDR3 contains 16 residues. Trimming took 4 bases from V and 3 from J, leaving 19 bases between them. From germline, CDR1 is SGHNT and CDR2 YYREEE (reference sequence). This CDR3 reads CASSKGGPAEHTEAFF. CDR3 in DNA: TGTGCCAGCAGCAAGGGGGGGCCCGCGGAACACACTGAAGCTTTCTTT.

This clone appeared a few times. The chain carries TRBV5-1 and TRBJ2-2; D might be TRBD1 (5 bases). Germline V gene data show CDR1 as SGHRS and CDR2 as YFSETQ. V shed 1 base and J shed 4 bases, with 11 bases lying between them. This CDR3 has 15 amino acids. The CDR3 sequence is CASSLLRVGTGELFF. The CDR3 DNA reads as TGCGCCAGCAGCTTGCTCAGGGTCGGCACCGGGGAGCTGTTTTTT. The entire variable domain, with the rest obtained from reference TRBV5-1 and TRBJ2-2, is as follows: KAGVTQTPRYLIKTRGQQVTLSCSPISGHRSVSWYQQTPGQGLQFLFEYFSETQRNKGNFPGRFSGRQFSNSRSEMNVSTLELGDSALYLCASSLLRVGTGELFFGEGSRLTVL.

The chain has TRBV5-1 and TRBJ2-5; TRBD2 agrees at 12 bases. Per the germline V gene, CDR1 is SGHRS and CDR2 is YFSETQ. The CDR3 has 15 amino acids. The V gene end was trimmed by 0 bases and the J gene end by 5 bases; junction bases not matched to a gene: 2. The chain's CDR3 is CASSLAGLAGETQYF. CDR3 nucleotides: TGCGCCAGCAGCTTGGCTGGACTAGCGGGGGAGACCCAGTACTTC.

About this clone: A read error may produce the germline difference seen at one junction end. This CDR3 reads CSSSFGAYEQYF. CDR3 nucleotide sequence: TGTTCCAGCAGCTTTGGGGCGTACGAGCAGTACTTC. The chain recombines TRBV7-9 with TRBJ2-7; D might be TRBD1 (5 bases). The CDR3 runs to 12 residues. Germline CDR1 reads SEHNR; CDR2 reads FQNEAQ (reference sequence).

The V call is TRBV5-8, the J call TRBJ1-2; tentatively, D is TRBD1 (5 bases). The CDR3 spans 13 residues. The germline V gene encodes CDR1 SGHTS and CDR2 YDEGEE. V lost 0 bases and J lost 8, with 11 bases in between. Here the CDR3 DNA reads TGTGCCAGCAGCTTGGGTCCGGGGGTAGGCTACACCTTC. Its protein is CASSLGPGVGYTF. Supplemented by reference TRBV5-8 and TRBJ1-2, the full variable domain reads EAGVTQSPTHLIKTRGQQATLRCSPISGHTSVYWYQQALGLGLQFLLWYDEGEERNRGNFPPRFSGRQFPNYSSELNVNALELEDSALYLCASSLGPGVGYTFGSGTRLTVV.

This clone was recorded only once. Other DNA sequences from this sample encode an identical CDR3 as well. The chain uses TRBV11-3 and TRBJ2-3, with no clear D. Trimming stripped 4 bases from V and 2 bases from J, with 4 bases between. Germline V lookup: CDR1 SGHNT, CDR2 YENEEA. The CDR3 totals 12 residues. The CDR3 sequence is CASSSFTDTQYF. CDR3 nucleotides: TGTGCCAGCAGCTCCTTCACAGATACGCAGTATTTT.

The V gene is TRBV10-3, the J gene TRBJ2-2; TRBD2 agrees at 11 bases. The CDR3 is 17 residues long. Looked up from germline, CDR1 is ENHRY and CDR2 is SYGVKD. V shed 0 bases and J 3 bases; nucleotides not matched to a gene: 3. The CDR3 is CAISESSGRAHTGELFF. For the CDR3, the DNA is TGTGCCATCAGTGAGTCTAGCGGGAGGGCTCACACCGGGGAGCTGTTTTTT.